This T cell receptor (beta chain) was recorded in a study of shared clonotypes between healthy human individuals. Study results and limitations: The low donor count limited represented genetic and exposure-history diversity.

The assay was immunoSEQ multiplex PCR, and TCRdb's table has in-frame clones only and misses some. The table records some 490,000 clones, 81% of them present only once. On this clone: Its antigen is not identified.

This CDR3 comprises 19 residues. Trimming took 2 bases from V and 3 from J, leaving 23 bases between them. Per germline, CDR1 SSHAT and CDR2 FNYEAQ (reference sequence). It was 80 million to 90 million PBMCs that unsorted samples used for genomic DNA. Sequencing was carried out using PBMCs. The clonotype originates from a woman aged 40-49 years in good health. Some clones in this sample may be carry-over from other donors' samples. The rearrangement joins TRBV7-7 to TRBJ1-5; D gene unclear. CDR3: CASSLILTPAVSPNQPQHF. The CDR3, as DNA: TGTGCCAGCAGCTTAATACTGACGCCCGCAGTCAGCCCCAATCAGCCCCAGCATTTT. The full variable domain, with the rest looked up from reference TRBV7-7 and TRBJ1-5, is GAGVSQSPRYKVTKRGQDVTLRCDPISSHATLYWYQQALGQGPEFLTYFNYEAQPDKSGLPSDRFSAERPEGSISTLTIQRTEQRDSAMYRCASSLILTPAVSPNQPQHFGDGTRLSIL.